Included here is one T cell receptor beta chain sequence, with context. The CDR3 has 15 residues. The V end was cut by 5 bases, the J end by 1 base, with 14 bases between. CDR1 is MDHEN, CDR2 SYDVKM, per germline. The data were taken from a study of cytomegalovirus exposure and HLA in healthy donors. The PCR made use of 60 Vbeta and 13 Jbeta primers. Assay used: immunoSEQ multiplex PCR; TCRdb lists only in-frame clones, some missing. The sample has 150,000 to 200,000 clones; roughly three quarters are singletons. The V and J genes are TRBV28 and TRBJ1-1; D possibly corresponds to TRBD1 (5 bases). The TCR was taken from a woman between 45 and 60 years old in good health and CMV-seronegative. Sequencing input: PBMCs. DNA for the CDR3: TGTGCCAGCAGTCATCTCCGGGGGGGGAACACTGAAGCTTTCTTT. Translated, it gives CASSHLRGGNTEAFF.